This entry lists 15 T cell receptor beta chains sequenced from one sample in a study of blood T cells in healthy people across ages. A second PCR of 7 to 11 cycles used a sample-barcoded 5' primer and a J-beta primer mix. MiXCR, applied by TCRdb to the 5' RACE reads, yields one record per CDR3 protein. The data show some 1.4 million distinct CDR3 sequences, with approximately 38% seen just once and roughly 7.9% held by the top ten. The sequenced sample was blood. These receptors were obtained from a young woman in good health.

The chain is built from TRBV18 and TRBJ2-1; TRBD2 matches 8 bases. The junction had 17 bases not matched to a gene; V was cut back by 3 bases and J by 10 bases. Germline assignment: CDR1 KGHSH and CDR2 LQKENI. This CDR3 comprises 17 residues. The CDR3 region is CASSPREDRRAAGEQFF. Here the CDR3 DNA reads TGTGCCAGCTCACCGCGGGAGGATCGCCGTGCCGCCGGCGAGCAGTTCTTC. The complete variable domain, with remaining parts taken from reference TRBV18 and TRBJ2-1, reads NAGVMQNPRHLVRRRGQEARLRCSPMKGHSHVYWYRQLPEEGLKFMVYLQKENIIDESGMPKERFSAEFPKEGPSILRIQQVVRGDSAAYFCASSPREDRRAAGEQFFGPGTRLTVL.

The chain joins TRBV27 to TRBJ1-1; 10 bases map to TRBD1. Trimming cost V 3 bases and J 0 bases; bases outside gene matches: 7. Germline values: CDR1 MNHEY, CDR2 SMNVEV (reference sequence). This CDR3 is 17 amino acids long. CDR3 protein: CASSFGDRGSVNTEAFF. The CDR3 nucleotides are TGTGCCAGCAGTTTTGGGGACAGGGGATCGGTGAACACTGAAGCTTTCTTT.

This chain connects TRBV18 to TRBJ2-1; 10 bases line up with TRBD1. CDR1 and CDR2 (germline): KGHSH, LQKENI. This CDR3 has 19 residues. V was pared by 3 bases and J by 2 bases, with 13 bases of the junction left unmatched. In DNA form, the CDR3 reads TGTGCCAGCTCACCGCCCGGGACCGGGACAGGGGTTACCTACAATGAGCAGTTCTTC. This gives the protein CASSPPGTGTGVTYNEQFF.

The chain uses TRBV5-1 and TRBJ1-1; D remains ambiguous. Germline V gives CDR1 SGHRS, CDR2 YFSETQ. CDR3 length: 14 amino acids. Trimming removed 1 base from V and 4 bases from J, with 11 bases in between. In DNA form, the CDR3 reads TGCGCCAGCAGCTTGACCCACCTGGGCACTGAAGCTTTCTTT. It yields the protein CASSLTHLGTEAFF.

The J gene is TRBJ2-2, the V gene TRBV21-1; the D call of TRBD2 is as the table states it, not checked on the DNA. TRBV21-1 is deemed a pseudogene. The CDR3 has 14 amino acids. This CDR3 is CASSKDPRAGELFF. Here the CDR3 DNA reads TGTGCCAGCAGCAAAGACCCGAGGGCCGGGGAGCTGTTTTTT.

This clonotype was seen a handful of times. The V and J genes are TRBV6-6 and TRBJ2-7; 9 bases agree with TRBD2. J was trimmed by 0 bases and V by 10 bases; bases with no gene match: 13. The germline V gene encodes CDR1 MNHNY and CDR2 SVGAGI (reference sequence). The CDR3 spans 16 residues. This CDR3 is CATGGSREGSSYEQYF. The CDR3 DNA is TGTGCCACCGGCGGATCGCGGGAGGGTAGCTCCTACGAGCAGTACTTC.

DNA for the CDR3: TGTGCCAGCAGTGAAAGGCTAGCGGGGGCCTCTGGGGATACGCAGTATTTT. Translated, it gives CASSERLAGASGDTQYF. The chain couples TRBV2 to TRBJ2-3; 10 bases match TRBD2. Unmatched junction bases numbered 11, after V lost 2 bases and J lost 6 bases. Germline-derived CDR1 and CDR2 are SNHLY and FYNNEI. The CDR3 totals 17 residues.

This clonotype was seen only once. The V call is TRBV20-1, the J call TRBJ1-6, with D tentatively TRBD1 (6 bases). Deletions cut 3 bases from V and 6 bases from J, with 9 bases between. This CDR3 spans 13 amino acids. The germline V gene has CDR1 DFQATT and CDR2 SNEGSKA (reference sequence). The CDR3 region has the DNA TGCAGTGCTAGGGTAGGGGGTAATTCACCCCTCCACTTT. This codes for CSARVGGNSPLHF.

CDR3 region: CASSLTGLRMGTQYF. The CDR3, as DNA: TGTGCCAGCAGCTTGACGGGACTCCGCATGGGGACCCAGTACTTC. The rearrangement uses TRBV7-2 and TRBJ2-5; possibly TRBD2 for D (6 bases). Trimming removed 3 bases at V and 7 bases at J, with 18 bases between. The CDR3 is 15 residues long. The germline CDR1 and CDR2 sequences are SGHTA and FQGNSA. Combining the CDR3 with reference TRBV7-2 and TRBJ2-5 gives the whole variable domain GAGVSQSPSNKVTEKGKDVELRCDPISGHTALYWYRQSLGQGLEFLIYFQGNSAPDKSGLPSDRFSAERTGGSVSTLTIQRTQQEDSAVYLCASSLTGLRMGTQYFGPGTRLLVL.

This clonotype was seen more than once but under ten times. As DNA, the CDR3 is TGCGCCAGCAGCCAAGCCGGGACTACAGATACGCAGTATTTT. This encodes CASSQAGTTDTQYF. This chain links TRBV4-1 with TRBJ2-3; D is perhaps TRBD2 (6 bases). CDR1 is MGHRA and CDR2 is YSYEKL in the germline V gene. V lost 1 base to trimming and J lost 3 bases, with 8 bases between them. The CDR3 covers 14 residues.

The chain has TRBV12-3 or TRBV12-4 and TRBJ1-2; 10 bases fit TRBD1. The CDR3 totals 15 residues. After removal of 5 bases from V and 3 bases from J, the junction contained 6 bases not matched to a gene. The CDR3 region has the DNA TGTGCCAGCAGTATCCGACAGGGGGCTTACTATGGCTACACCTTC. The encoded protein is CASSIRQGAYYGYTF.

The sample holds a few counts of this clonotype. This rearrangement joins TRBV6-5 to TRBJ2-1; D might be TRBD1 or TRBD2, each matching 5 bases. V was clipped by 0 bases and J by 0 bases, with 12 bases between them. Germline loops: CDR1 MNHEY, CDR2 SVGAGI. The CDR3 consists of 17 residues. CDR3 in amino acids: CASSYSTGPGSYNEQFF. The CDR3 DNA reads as TGTGCCAGCAGTTACTCGACGGGGCCGGGCTCCTACAATGAGCAGTTCTTC.

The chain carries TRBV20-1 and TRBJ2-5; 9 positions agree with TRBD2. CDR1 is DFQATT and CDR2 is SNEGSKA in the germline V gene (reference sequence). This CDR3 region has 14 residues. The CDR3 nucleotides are TGCAGCGGGACGAGCGGGGGGACCCAAGAGACCCAGTACTTC. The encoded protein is CSGTSGGTQETQYF.

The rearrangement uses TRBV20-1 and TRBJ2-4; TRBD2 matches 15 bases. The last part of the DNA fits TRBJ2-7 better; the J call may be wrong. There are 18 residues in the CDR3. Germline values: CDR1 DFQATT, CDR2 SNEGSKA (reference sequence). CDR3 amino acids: CSAPDSGTSGGFSYEQYF. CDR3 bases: TGCAGTGCGCCCGATTCCGGGACTAGCGGGGGGTTCTCCTACGAGCAGTACTTC.

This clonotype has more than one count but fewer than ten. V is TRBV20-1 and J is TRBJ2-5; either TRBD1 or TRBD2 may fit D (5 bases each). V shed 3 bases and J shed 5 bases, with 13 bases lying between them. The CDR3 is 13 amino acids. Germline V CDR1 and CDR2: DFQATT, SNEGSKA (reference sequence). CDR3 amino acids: CSASSGGGETQYF. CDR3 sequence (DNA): TGCAGTGCTAGTTCTGGGGGTGGTGAGACCCAGTACTTC.